This is a list of T cell receptor beta chains from one sample in a study of blood T cell repertoires in COVID-19. Clones were read by immunoSEQ multiplex PCR, and TCRdb kept only the in-frame ones, dropping some. The sample contains over 200,000 clones, approximately 84% of which appear only once. The source material was peripheral blood. The receptors come from a man aged 35 to 55 with active or convalescent COVID-19. Each CDR3 is given with its conserved first and last residue. D genes are given only for firm matches. For some rows the clone size is stated as once, few or many, or as a class when expanded; others skip it.

clone_size	v_call	d_call	j_call	cdr3_nt	cdr3_aa
.	TRBV2	.	TRBJ1-3	TGTGCCAGCAGGCAGGGGAGCGGAAACACCATATATTTT	CASRQGSGNTIYF
few	TRBV18	TRBD1	TRBJ1-5	TGTGCCAGCTCACCATTTGGACAGGGAAATCAGCCCCAGCATTTT	CASSPFGQGNQPQHF
.	TRBV28	.	TRBJ1-1	TGTGCCAGCACCTTACCGCTCAGGGTCGGGAACACTGAAGCTTTCTTT	CASTLPLRVGNTEAFF
.	TRBV7-8	TRBD2	TRBJ2-3	TGTGCCAGCAGCCCCGACCGGGCTAGCGGAACAGATACGCAGTATTTT	CASSPDRASGTDTQYF
.	TRBV11-2	TRBD1	TRBJ1-3	TGTGCCAGCAGCTCGAGTTGGACAGGGGGAAACACCATATATTTT	CASSSSWTGGNTIYF
.	TRBV6-6	TRBD2	TRBJ2-7	TGTGCCAGCAGTTTACTAGCGGGGTCCCACGAGCAGTACTTC	CASSLLAGSHEQYF
.	TRBV27	.	TRBJ2-5	TGTGCCAGCAGTTTAATAGTAGGGGGGGACCAAGAGACCCAGTACTTC	CASSLIVGGDQETQYF
.	TRBV28	TRBD1	TRBJ2-7	TGTGCCAGCAGAGGGACAGGGGGCGAATCCGTCTACGAGCAGTACTTC	CASRGTGGESVYEQYF
.	TRBV11-2	TRBD1	TRBJ1-5	TGTGCCAGCACTAGGGGGCCCAATCAGCCCCAGCATTTT	CASTRGPNQPQHF
.	TRBV4-1	TRBD1	TRBJ2-2	TGCGCCAGCAGCCATGCCGGGACAGGGTATGGCGGGGAGCTGTTTTTT	CASSHAGTGYGGELFF
.	TRBV18	TRBD1	TRBJ2-2	TGTGCCAGCTCACTCGGCAGAGACAGGGCAGGAGGGGAGCTGTTTTTT	CASSLGRDRAGGELFF
.	TRBV6-2/TRBV6-3	TRBD1	TRBJ1-5	TGTGCCAGCAGCGCCGGGGACAGAGGCGGCAATCAGCCCCAGCATTTT	CASSAGDRGGNQPQHF
.	TRBV2	TRBD2	TRBJ2-5	TGTGCCAGCAGTGAGATACGGGGGGTTCGAGAGACCCAGTACTTC	CASSEIRGVRETQYF
.	TRBV9	TRBD1	TRBJ1-1	TGTGCCAGCAGAGGTACAGGGGAGGCTGGGAACACTGAAGCTTTCTTT	CASRGTGEAGNTEAFF
.	TRBV4-1	.	TRBJ1-5	TGCGCCAGCAGCCACCTTACTCGAGGGGTTGGGCAGGGGTCGAGGAAGCCCCAGCATTTT	CASSHLTRGVGQGSRKPQHF
.	TRBV27	TRBD2	TRBJ2-7	TGTGCCAGCAGTTTATCGGGGGGGAACCGTTACGAGCAGTACTTC	CASSLSGGNRYEQYF
.	TRBV28	.	TRBJ2-7	TGTGCCAGCAGTGTAGACGGGGGGCTATGGACAGGGACAACCTACGAGCAGTACTTC	CASSVDGGLWTGTTYEQYF
once	TRBV9	.	TRBJ2-1	TGTGCCAGCAGCGCCCCATTAGGACCGGGATACAATGAGCAGTTCTTC	CASSAPLGPGYNEQFF
few	TRBV7-8	.	TRBJ1-5	TGTGCCAGCAGCTCCTACAGGGTAGGCGGCAATCAGCCCCAGCATTTT	CASSSYRVGGNQPQHF
few	TRBV21-1	.	TRBJ2-7	TGTGCCAGCAGCAAAAGGGCTAGCGGGTGCGAGCAGTACTTC	CASSKRASGCEQYF
.	TRBV14	TRBD1	TRBJ1-2	TGTGCCAGCAGCCTTCCGGACAGGTGGTATGGCTACACCTTC	CASSLPDRWYGYTF
.	TRBV9	.	TRBJ1-2	TGTGCCAGCAGCGTCCCTTCGGCAGGGGACCATGGCTACACCTTC	CASSVPSAGDHGYTF
.	TRBV7-2	TRBD1	TRBJ2-7	TGTGCCAGCAGCCAGGGGGTAATGTTCGTGGGGTCCGGCTACGAGCAGTACTTC	CASSQGVMFVGSGYEQYF
.	TRBV4-2	TRBD1	TRBJ1-2	TGTGCCAGTTCCGGGACAGGGGGCTCAGCTAACTATGGCTACACCTTC	CASSGTGGSANYGYTF
.	TRBV2	.	TRBJ2-1	TGTGCCAGCAGATCGGACCGTCGGACTCGGGATGAGCAGTTCTTC	CASRSDRRTRDEQFF
.	TRBV19	TRBD2	TRBJ2-1	TGTGCCAGTAGTATAGGATCACTAGCGGTCAATGAGCAGTTCTTC	CASSIGSLAVNEQFF
.	TRBV5-4	.	TRBJ2-7	TGTGCCAGCAGGGCGGGACGGGGGGCTGATTATGGGACGTCTTTATACGAGCAGTACTTC	CASRAGRGADYGTSLYEQYF
few	TRBV19	.	TRBJ2-7	TGTGCCAGTCGATTACAGGGTACCTCCTACGAGCAGTACTTC	CASRLQGTSYEQYF
many	TRBV6-2/TRBV6-3	.	TRBJ2-1	TGTGCCAGCAGTTACATATCGGGACTCCCATGGGATGAGCAGTTCTTC	CASSYISGLPWDEQFF
few	TRBV2	.	TRBJ1-2	TGTGCCAGCAACAGACAGTTGCAGGCCTATGGCTACACCTTC	CASNRQLQAYGYTF
once	TRBV6-5	.	TRBJ1-2	TGTGCCAGCAGTCAGCAGGGTCTCGATGGCTACACCTTC	CASSQQGLDGYTF
.	TRBV19	TRBD1	TRBJ1-1	TGTGCCAGTAGTATAGGACAGGGAGTAATAAGAGCTTTCTTT	CASSIGQGVIRAFF
.	TRBV5-1	.	TRBJ1-3	TGCGCCAGCAGCCTATCACCGACAAAGGGGAACACCATATATTTT	CASSLSPTKGNTIYF
.	TRBV6-5	.	TRBJ1-3	TGTGCCAGCAGTTTAGAAACCGCATCGGCTGGAAACACCATATATTTT	CASSLETASAGNTIYF
.	TRBV5-6	.	TRBJ2-1	TGTGCCAGCAGCTTAGGAGGGGAAGCGTTCAGGCAGTTCTTC	CASSLGGEAFRQFF
.	TRBV4-1	.	TRBJ1-2	TGCGCCAGCAGCCAAGTTTCCGGGGGCTATGGCTACACCTTC	CASSQVSGGYGYTF
few	TRBV7-9	TRBD2	TRBJ2-1	TGTGCCAGCAGCCCTAATTTAGCGGGAGGCAATGAGCAGTTCTTC	CASSPNLAGGNEQFF
.	TRBV7-7	TRBD1	TRBJ2-2	TGTGCCAGCAGCCCGCGGACAGGGTTTAACACCGGGGAGCTGTTTTTT	CASSPRTGFNTGELFF
.	TRBV6-7	.	TRBJ1-5	TGTGCCAGCAGTTCCCGGGGGACGGTATATAGCAATCAGCCCCAGCATTTT	CASSSRGTVYSNQPQHF
.	TRBV10-1	.	TRBJ1-2	TGCGCCAGCAGTCCATCACAGGACGACCGTAACTATGGCTACACCTTC	CASSPSQDDRNYGYTF
.	TRBV28	.	TRBJ1-3	TGTGCCAGCAGTTTTGAGAGTGGAAACACCATATATTTT	CASSFESGNTIYF
.	TRBV7-3	.	TRBJ1-5	TGTGCCAGCAGCTTAATGTCAGGGGGCAATCAGCCCCAGCATTTT	CASSLMSGGNQPQHF
.	TRBV19	.	TRBJ1-5	TGTGCCAGTAGTATAGGGGGCCAGCCCCAGCATTTT	CASSIGGQPQHF
.	TRBV2	.	TRBJ1-1	TGTGCCAGCAGTCCAGGGGCCATGAACACTGAAGCTTTCTTT	CASSPGAMNTEAFF
.	TRBV11-2	.	TRBJ1-3	TGTGCCAGCAGCCCCCCGGTAGGAAACACCATATATTTT	CASSPPVGNTIYF
.	TRBV27	.	TRBJ1-3	TGTGCCAGCAGGGGGCTAGGAAACACCATATATTTT	CASRGLGNTIYF
.	TRBV19	TRBD1	TRBJ1-2	TGTGCCAGTAGGCGACAGGGAGCGGCCTATGGCTACACCTTC	CASRRQGAAYGYTF
.	TRBV29-1	TRBD1	TRBJ2-3	TGCAGCGTTGATGGGACAGGGGTGGTAGATACGCAGTATTTT	CSVDGTGVVDTQYF
.	TRBV28	.	TRBJ1-5	TGTGCCAGCAGTTTTGTAGGGGCGCGTCAGCCCCAGCATTTT	CASSFVGARQPQHF
.	TRBV28	TRBD1	TRBJ1-1	TGTGCCAGCAGTTTAAAGGCAGGGGGACTTAAAGCTTTCTTT	CASSLKAGGLKAFF
.	TRBV28	.	TRBJ2-4	TGTGCCAGCAGTTTCCACCAGTCTCTCATTCAGTACTTC	CASSFHQSLIQYF
.	TRBV18	.	TRBJ2-2	TGTGCCAGCTCACCATCGCCATCTGAGGGCTGGGAGCTGTTTTTT	CASSPSPSEGWELFF
.	TRBV29-1	.	TRBJ2-2	TGCAGCGCCGGGACACCCAACACCGGGGAGCTGTTTTTT	CSAGTPNTGELFF
.	TRBV28	.	TRBJ2-7	TGTGCCAGCAACCACGCGGTGGGTCTCTACGAGCAGTACTTC	CASNHAVGLYEQYF
.	TRBV28	.	TRBJ1-4	TGTGCCACCATCGACTTAGGCGAAAAACTGTTTTTT	CATIDLGEKLFF
once	TRBV28	TRBD1	TRBJ1-5	TGTGCCAGCACCAATGGAGACAGGGGAAACGGCCAGCCCCAGCATTTT	CASTNGDRGNGQPQHF
.	TRBV30	.	TRBJ1-5	TGTGCCTGGAGTGTCAGATTTAGCAATCAGCCCCAGCATTTT	CAWSVRFSNQPQHF